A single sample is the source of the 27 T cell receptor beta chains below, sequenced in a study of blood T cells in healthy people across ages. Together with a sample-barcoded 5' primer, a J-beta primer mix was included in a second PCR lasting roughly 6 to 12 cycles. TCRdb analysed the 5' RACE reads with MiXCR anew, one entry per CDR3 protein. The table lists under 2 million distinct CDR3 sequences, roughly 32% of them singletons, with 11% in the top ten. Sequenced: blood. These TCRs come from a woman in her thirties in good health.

This CDR3 reads CASRLNRGGAENEQFF. Written as DNA, the CDR3 is TGTGCCAGCAGACTAAACCGCGGGGGGGCCGAAAATGAGCAGTTCTTC. V and J are TRBV6-5 and TRBJ2-1, with TRBD2 matching over 9 bases. Germline CDR1 reads MNHEY; CDR2 reads SVGAGI. The CDR3 is 16 amino acids. V lost 6 bases to trimming and J lost 7 bases; unmatched junction nucleotides: 13.

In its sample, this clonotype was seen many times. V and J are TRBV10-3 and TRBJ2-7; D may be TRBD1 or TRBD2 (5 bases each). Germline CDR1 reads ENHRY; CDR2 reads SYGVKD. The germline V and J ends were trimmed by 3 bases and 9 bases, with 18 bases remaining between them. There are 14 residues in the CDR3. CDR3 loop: CAISDTRGGDGQYF. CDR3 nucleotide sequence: TGTGCCATCAGTGACACGCGTGGGGGAGATGGGCAGTACTTC.

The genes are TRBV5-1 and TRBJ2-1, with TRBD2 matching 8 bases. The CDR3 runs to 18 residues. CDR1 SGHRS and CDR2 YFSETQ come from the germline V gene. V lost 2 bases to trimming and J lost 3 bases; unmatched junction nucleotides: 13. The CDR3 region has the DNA TGCGCCAGCAGCTTCGATCCTCAGCGGGAGTGGTTCTACAATGAGCAGTTCTTC. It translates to CASSFDPQREWFYNEQFF.

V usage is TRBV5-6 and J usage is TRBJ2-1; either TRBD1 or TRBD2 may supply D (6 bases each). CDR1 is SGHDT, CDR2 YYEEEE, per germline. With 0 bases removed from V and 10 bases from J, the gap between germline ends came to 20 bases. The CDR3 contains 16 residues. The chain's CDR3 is CASSLAELRGVGEQFF. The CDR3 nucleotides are TGTGCCAGCAGCTTGGCCGAACTAAGGGGGGTAGGGGAGCAGTTCTTC.

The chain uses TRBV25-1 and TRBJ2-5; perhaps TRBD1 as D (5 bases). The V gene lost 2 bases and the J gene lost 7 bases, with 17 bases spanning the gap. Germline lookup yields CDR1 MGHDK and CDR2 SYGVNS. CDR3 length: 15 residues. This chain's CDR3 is CASSEKGLGRRTQYF. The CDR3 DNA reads TGTGCCAGCAGTGAAAAGGGGCTGGGAAGGAGGACCCAGTACTTC.

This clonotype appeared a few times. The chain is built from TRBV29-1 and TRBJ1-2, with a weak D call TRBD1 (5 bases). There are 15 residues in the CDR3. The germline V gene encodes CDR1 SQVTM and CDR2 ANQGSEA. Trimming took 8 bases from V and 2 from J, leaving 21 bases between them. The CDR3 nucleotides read TGCAGCACCCTTGAAGGTTCAGGGAGAAACTATGGCTACACCTTC. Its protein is CSTLEGSGRNYGYTF.

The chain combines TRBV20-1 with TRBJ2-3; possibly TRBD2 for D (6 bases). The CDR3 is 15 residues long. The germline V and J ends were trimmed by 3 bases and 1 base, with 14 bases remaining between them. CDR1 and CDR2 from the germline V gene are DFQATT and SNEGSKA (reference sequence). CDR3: CSASLSSEGTDTQYF. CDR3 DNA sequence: TGCAGTGCTAGTCTGTCTAGCGAGGGCACAGATACGCAGTATTTT.

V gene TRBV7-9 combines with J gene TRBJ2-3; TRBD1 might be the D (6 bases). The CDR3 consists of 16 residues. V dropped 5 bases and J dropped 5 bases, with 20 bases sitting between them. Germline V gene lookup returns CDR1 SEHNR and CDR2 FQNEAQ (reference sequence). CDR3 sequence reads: CASSPDGQMNGDTQYF. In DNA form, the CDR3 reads TGTGCCAGCAGCCCTGATGGACAGATGAATGGAGATACGCAGTATTTT.

The CDR3 DNA reads TGTGCCAGCAGTACGGGACTACCAACAAACTACGAGCAGTACTTC. Protein sequence: CASSTGLPTNYEQYF. This chain joins TRBV28 and TRBJ2-7, with 7 bases lining up with TRBD2. Per the germline V gene, CDR1 is MDHEN and CDR2 is SYDVKM. The CDR3 covers 15 residues. The J segment lost 3 bases and the V segment lost 5 bases, leaving 10 bases of the junction unmatched.

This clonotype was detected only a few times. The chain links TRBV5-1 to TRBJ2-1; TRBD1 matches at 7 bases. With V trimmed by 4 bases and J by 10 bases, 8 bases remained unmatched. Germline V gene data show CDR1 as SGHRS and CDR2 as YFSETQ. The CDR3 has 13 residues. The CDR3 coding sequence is TGCGCCAGCAGCCAGGGACAGTTTAAAGAGCAGTTCTTC. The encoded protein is CASSQGQFKEQFF.

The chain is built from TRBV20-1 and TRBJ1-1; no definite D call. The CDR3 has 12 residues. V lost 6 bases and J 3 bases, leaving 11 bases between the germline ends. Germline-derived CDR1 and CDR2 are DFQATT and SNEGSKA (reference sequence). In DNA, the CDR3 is TGCAGTGCCCCGTTTTGGGACACTGAAGCTTTCTTT. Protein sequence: CSAPFWDTEAFF.

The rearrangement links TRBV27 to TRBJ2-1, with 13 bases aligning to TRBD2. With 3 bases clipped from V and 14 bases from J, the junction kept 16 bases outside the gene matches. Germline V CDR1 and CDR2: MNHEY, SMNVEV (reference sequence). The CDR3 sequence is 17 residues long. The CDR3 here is CASSFGLRTSGGPPEFF. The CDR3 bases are TGTGCCAGCAGTTTCGGGCTCCGGACTAGCGGGGGTCCCCCGGAGTTCTTC.

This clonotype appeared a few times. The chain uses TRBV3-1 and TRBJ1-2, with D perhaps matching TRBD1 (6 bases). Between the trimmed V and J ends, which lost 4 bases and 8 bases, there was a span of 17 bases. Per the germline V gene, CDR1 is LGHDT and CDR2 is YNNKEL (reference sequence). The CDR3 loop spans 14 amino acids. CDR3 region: CASSLRDLGGGYTF. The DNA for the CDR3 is TGTGCCAGCAGCCTTCGGGACCTGGGGGGCGGCTACACCTTC.

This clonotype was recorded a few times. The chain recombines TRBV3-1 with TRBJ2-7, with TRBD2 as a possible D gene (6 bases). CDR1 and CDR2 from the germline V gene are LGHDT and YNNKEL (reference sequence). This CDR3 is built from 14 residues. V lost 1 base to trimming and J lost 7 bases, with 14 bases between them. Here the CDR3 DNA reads TGTGCCAGCAGCCAAGGGTGGAGGGATCGGGAGCAGTACTTC. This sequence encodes CASSQGWRDREQYF.

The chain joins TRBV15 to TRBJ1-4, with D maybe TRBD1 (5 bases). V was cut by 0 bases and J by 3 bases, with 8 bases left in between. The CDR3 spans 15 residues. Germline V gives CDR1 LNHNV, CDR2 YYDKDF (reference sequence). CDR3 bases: TGTGCCACCAGCAGAGAGGGGCGCGCTAATGAAAAACTGTTTTTT. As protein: CATSREGRANEKLFF.

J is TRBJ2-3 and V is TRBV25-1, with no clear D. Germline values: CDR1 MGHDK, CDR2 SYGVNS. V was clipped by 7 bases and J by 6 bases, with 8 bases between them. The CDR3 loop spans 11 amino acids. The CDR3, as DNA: TGTGCCAGCACATCACGGGATACGCAGTATTTT. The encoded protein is CASTSRDTQYF.

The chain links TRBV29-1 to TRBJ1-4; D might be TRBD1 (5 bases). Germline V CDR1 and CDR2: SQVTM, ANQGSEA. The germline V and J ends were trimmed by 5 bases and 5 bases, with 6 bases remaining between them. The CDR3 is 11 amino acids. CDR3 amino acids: CSVYRNEKLFF. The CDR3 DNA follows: TGCAGCGTTTACAGGAATGAAAAACTGTTTTTT.

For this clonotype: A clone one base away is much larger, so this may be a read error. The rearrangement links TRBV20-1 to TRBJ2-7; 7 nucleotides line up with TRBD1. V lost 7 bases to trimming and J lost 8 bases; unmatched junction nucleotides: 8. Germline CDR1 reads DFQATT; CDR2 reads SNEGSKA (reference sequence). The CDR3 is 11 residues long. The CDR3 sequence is CSVEQGTKQYF. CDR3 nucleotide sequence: TGCAGTGTTGAACAGGGGACCAAGCAGTACTTC.

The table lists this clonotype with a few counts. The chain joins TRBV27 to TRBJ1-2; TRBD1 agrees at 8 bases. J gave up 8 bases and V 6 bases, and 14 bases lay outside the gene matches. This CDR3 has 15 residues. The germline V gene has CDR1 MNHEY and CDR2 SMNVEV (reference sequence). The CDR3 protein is CASRAPDRDFTGYTF. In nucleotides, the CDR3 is TGTGCCAGCAGGGCCCCGGACAGGGATTTCACAGGCTACACCTTC.

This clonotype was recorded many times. The CDR3 reads CASSQPGLAHEQYF. The CDR3 nucleotides read TGTGCCAGCAGTCAACCGGGACTAGCCCACGAGCAGTACTTC. The chain combines TRBV6-1 with TRBJ2-7; 9 nucleotides line up with TRBD2. CDR1 and CDR2 (germline): MNHNS, SASEGT. The CDR3 extends over 14 amino acids. V gave up 5 bases and J gave up 5 bases; unmatched junction bases: 7.

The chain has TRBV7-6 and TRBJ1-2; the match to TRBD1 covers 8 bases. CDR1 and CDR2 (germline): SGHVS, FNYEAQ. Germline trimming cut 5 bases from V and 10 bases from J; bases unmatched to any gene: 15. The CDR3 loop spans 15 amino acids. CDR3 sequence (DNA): TGTGCCAGCAGCCCCCAGAGGACAGGGATTAGGGACTACACCTTC. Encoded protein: CASSPQRTGIRDYTF.

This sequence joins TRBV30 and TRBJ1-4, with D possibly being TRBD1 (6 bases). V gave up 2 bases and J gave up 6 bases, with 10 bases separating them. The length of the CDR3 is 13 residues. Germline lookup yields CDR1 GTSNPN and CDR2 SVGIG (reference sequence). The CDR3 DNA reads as TGTGCCTGGAGTACAGGGTCTGATGAAAAACTGTTTTTT. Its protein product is CAWSTGSDEKLFF.

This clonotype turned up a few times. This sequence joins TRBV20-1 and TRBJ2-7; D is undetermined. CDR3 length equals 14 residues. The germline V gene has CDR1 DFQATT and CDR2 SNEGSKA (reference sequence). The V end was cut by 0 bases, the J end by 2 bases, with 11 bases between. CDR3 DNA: TGCAGTGCTAGAGATCTTAGGGTCCCCTACGAGCAGTACTTC. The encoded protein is CSARDLRVPYEQYF.

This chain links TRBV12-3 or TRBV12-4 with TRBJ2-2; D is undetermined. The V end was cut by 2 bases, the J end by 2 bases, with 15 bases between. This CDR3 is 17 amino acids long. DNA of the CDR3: TGTGCCAGCAGTTTAATTACACCCCAGTTCAACACCGGGGAGCTGTTTTTT. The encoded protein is CASSLITPQFNTGELFF.

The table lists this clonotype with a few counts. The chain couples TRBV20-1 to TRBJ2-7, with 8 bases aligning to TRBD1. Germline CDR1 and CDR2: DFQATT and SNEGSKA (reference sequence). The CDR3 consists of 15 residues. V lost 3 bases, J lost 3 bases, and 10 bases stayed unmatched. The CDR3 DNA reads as TGCAGTGCTAGCCACCCGGACAGGGCAGACTACGAGCAGTACTTC. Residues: CSASHPDRADYEQYF.

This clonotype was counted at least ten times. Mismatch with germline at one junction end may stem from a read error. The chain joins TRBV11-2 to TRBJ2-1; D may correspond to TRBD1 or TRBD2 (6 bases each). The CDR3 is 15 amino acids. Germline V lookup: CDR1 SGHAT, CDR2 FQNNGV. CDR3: CASSPAGQSYNEQFF. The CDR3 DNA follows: TGCGCCAGCAGCCCCGCGGGACAAAGCTACAATGAGCAGTTCTTC.

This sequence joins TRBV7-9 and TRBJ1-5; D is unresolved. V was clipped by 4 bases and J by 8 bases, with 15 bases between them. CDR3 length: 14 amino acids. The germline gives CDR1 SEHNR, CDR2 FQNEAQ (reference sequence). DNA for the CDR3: TGTGCCAGCAGCTCCGGACGGAGGATGGAGCCCCAGCATTTT. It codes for CASSSGRRMEPQHF.